This TCR beta chain appears in the sequencing data of a study of blood T cells in healthy people across ages. A J-beta primer mix and a sample-barcoded 5' primer were used in a second PCR of roughly 6 to 11 cycles. TCRdb re-analysed the 5' RACE reads in MiXCR, keeping a single row per CDR3 protein. The profile shows 550,000 to 800,000 distinct CDR3 sequences, roughly 20% of them singletons. The germline CDR1 and CDR2 sequences are SGHRS and YFSETQ. The CDR3 consists of 13 residues. V dropped 5 bases and J dropped 4 bases, with 10 bases sitting between them. Sequenced sample: blood. This rearrangement joins TRBV5-1 to TRBJ1-3; perhaps TRBD1 as D (6 bases). This receptor was taken from a man aged 70 or older in good health. The CDR3 coding sequence is TGCGCCAGCAGGACAGGAGCGGGAAACACCATATATTTT. This codes for CASRTGAGNTIYF.